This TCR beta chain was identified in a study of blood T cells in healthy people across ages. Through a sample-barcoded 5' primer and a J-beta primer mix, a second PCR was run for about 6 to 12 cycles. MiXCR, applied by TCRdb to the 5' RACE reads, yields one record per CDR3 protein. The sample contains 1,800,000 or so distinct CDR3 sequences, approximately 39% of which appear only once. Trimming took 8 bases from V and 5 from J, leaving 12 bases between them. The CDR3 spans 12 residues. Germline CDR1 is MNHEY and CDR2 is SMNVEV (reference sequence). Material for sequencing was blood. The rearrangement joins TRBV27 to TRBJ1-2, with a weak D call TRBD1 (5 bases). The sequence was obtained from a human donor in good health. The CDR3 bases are TGTGCCAGCCTTACACCAGGGTATGGCTACACCTTC. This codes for CASLTPGYGYTF.